This T cell receptor (beta chain) is from a study of blood T cell repertoires in COVID-19. Here immunoSEQ multiplex PCR was the method, and the copy in TCRdb shows in-frame clones only, minus some. The repertoire holds a few hundred thousand clones, with approximately 90% as singletons. Germline V gene lookup returns CDR1 KGHSH and CDR2 LQKENI. V gave up 1 base and J gave up 3 bases, with 18 bases separating them. The CDR3 loop spans 17 amino acids. The sample was peripheral blood. The source is a man in his late teens or twenties with active or convalescent COVID-19. This chain connects TRBV18 to TRBJ2-5; unclear D gene. The CDR3 reads CASSPLTLATRKETQYF. The CDR3 nucleotides read TGTGCCAGCTCACCACTAACCCTGGCGACTCGAAAAGAGACCCAGTACTTC.